The T cell receptor (beta chain) described here comes from a study of cytomegalovirus exposure and HLA in healthy donors (TCRdb year 2017). Looking at the study overall: An earlier analysis of 587 of the donors reported about 300 Gb of sequence data and 117 million unique TCR beta sequences obtained from about 179 million T cells. An early release covering roughly 600 HLA-typed donors comprised about 310 gigabases of sequencing data and approximately 80 million unique TCR sequences. Of the roughly 400 genotyped donors, roughly 80% were placed in the genetic ancestry cluster associated with self-reported Caucasian donors. The study was designed to test whether signatures of past pathogen exposure could be identified by cataloging public T cell receptors. The T cell repertoires of several hundred subjects were profiled by immunosequencing and related to cytomegalovirus serostatus. Besides the first cohort of roughly 700 subjects, a separate validation cohort made up of 90 to 150 different subjects was used. High-throughput TCR immunosequencing, statistical association of individual TCRs with disease status, and machine learning were combined to predict cytomegalovirus infection status. A later analysis re-analyzed previously published TCR beta repertoires from roughly 600 donors and added high-resolution HLA genotyping to study TCR occurrence patterns. Rather than using new phenotypic data, the later analysis identified candidate immune exposures from TCR beta sequences and from how often those sequences occurred across donors. To decide whether each TCR beta V gene segment behaved as functional or pseudogenic, an earlier analysis of 587 of the donors relied on high-throughput TCR beta sequencing. Donor age, sex, ethnicity and CMV serostatus were compiled together with the repertoire data. Genome-wide SNP genotypes for about 60% of the roughly 700 donors were used in a later genetic analysis, which treated that subset as a discovery cohort. All discovery cohort repertoires had been generated on a single sequencing platform. HLA typing covered class I and class II loci at four-digit resolution. Typing coverage varied by locus: roughly 629-630 donors for A, B, C, DRB1 and DQB1; roughly 510 for DQA1; around 610 for DPA1; under 490 for DPB1. Roughly five DR-DQ haplotypes were handled as single units for association and clustering because linkage in the cohort was strong. On average, over 200,000 unique TCR beta nucleotide sequences were sequenced per donor among more than 350 genotyped donors of the cohort, with about 19% of those sequences being non-productive. Here is what the overall study found, with its caveats: About 17 rarely observed V segments, including chromosome 9 orphons, were excluded from the earlier analysis of about 500 of the donors because counts were too low. The study gave a list of about 150 TCR beta chains associated with cytomegalovirus. Most CMV-associated TCR beta chains appeared to be HLA-restricted in a later analysis, and the HLA associations seemed to be driven largely by CMV exposure. The only immune exposure information available for the cohort was CMV serostatus. Assigning TCR associations to individual alleles was difficult when HLA alleles, especially DR and DQ, strongly co-occurred. In an earlier analysis of over 550 of the donors, most TCR beta V segments were observed in productive rearrangements about 87% or about 30% of the time, broadly matching IMGT annotations. A further reported finding was that TCR beta sequences accurately predicted the HLA-A and HLA-B alleles for most subjects in the first cohort. The classifier was reported to diagnose cytomegalovirus status with high specificity and sensitivity in both the original cohort and the validation cohort. Linkage disequilibrium might explain the correlated functional status among segregating V segments, but an unknown experimental factor could not be ruled out. Compared with the approximately 670-donor mean, donors in an Asian-associated ancestry cluster had fewer N-insertions in productive TCRs, according to a later genetic analysis. Presence/absence analyses assumed roughly uniform sequencing depth across donors, an assumption that may not hold. HLA typing was unavailable for some donors at each locus, so association tests used only the typed subset. A later analysis reported that several top co-occurrence clusters appeared linked to parvovirus B19, influenza, CMV and Epstein-Barr virus. In a later genetic analysis, a missense DCLRE1C variant was associated with V-gene and J-gene trimming of TCR beta chains, and the association was replicated in an independent cohort. In a later analysis, HLA-associated TCR beta chains showed more clonal expansion and lower generation probabilities than non-associated chains that were equally common. Across donors, most TCR sequences were observed very rarely, whereas some public TCRs were present in many individuals. A later analysis found that TCR association rates varied across HLA loci, with DRB1 alleles showing the most associated TCRs and HLA-C alleles the fewest. In vitro tests confirmed that a few of the cytomegalovirus-associated TCR beta chains recognize cytomegalovirus antigens. The authors suggested that the approach could potentially be extended to other disease states and immunological phenotypes. In a later analysis, around 17,000 TCR beta sequences were associated with specific HLA alleles at a false discovery rate of 0.05. The sequencing pipeline was judged likely to have produced a cluster of highly shared sequence variants as a technical artifact. This cohort had only TCR beta chains sequenced, and the lack of alpha or paired-chain data limited which features could be detected. Some IMGT-functional V segments, including TRBV6-2 and TRBV6-3, could not be distinguished by the 87-base-pair reads and were therefore excluded.

About this clone itself: What this receptor recognizes is not known. Qualities for individual bases were not recorded, and no much larger clone is one base off.

In total, approximately 700 healthy bone marrow donors made up the cohort. At the time of sampling, all cohort members were nominally healthy, though unrecorded immune exposures were likely present. The donor was CMV seropositive and belonged to the group of 250 to 300 seropositive cohort members. A peripheral blood sample was collected from each donor, and TCR beta sequencing was performed on peripheral blood mononuclear cells. The Qiagen DNeasy Blood Extraction Kit was used to extract genomic DNA from the blood cell samples. The CDR3, cysteine through phenylalanine, is 13 amino acids long. The entry retains the CDR3 DNA only, 39 bases that are in frame from base 1. Deletion took 7 bases off V and 2 bases off J, with a span of 12 bases between the germline ends. The germline V gene specifies SNHLY as CDR1 and FYNNEI as CDR2. Libraries were constructed by the immunoSEQ multiplex PCR assay. For the multiplex PCR, a mixture combining 60 forward primers for TCR Vbeta segments and 13 reverse primers for TCR Jbeta segments was used. The CDR3 region of rearranged TCR beta genes was amplified from genomic DNA with a multiplex PCR assay. The amplified TCR beta libraries were sequenced on the Illumina HiSeq System as 87-base-pair reads. The paper's data handling went like this. Across the 670 or so repertoires, a later analysis counted 75 million to 90 million unique TCR beta chains, around 10 million of which were shared by at least two donors. To remove PCR and sequencing errors, raw reads were error-corrected and collapsed into unique sequences using a nearest-neighbor algorithm that merged closely related sequences. CDR3 sequences were aligned to IMGT reference sequences to assign V, D and J gene segments. For a sequence to be retained, a match of at least six nucleotides to both a V gene segment and a J gene segment was required. A rearrangement counted as productive if the CDR3 had no stop codons and remained in frame with V and J, and every other rearrangement counted as non-productive. CDR3 was defined according to IMGT convention as the region running from the second conserved V-encoded cysteine to the conserved J-encoded phenylalanine. The earlier analysis of 587 of the donors excluded any sequence lacking an unambiguous match to a single V gene segment. In an earlier analysis of several hundred of the donors, V segments were called functional above 56.7% productive rearrangements and were called segregating when the between-donor standard deviation exceeded 5%. A statistical classification framework was built to diagnose cytomegalovirus status from the catalog of TCR beta chain sequences. In a later analysis, V and J genes were assigned by comparing TCR nucleotide sequences against IMGT/GENE-DB human TR gene sequences. A later analysis assigned CDR3 sequences and most-parsimonious VDJ recombination scenarios with the TCRdist pipeline. In a later analysis, each TCR beta chain was defined by its CDR3 amino acid sequence together with its V-gene family, and reads lacking a unique V-gene family were excluded. To address suspected cross-contamination and a sequencing artifact, a later analysis removed a few hundred highly shared, low-generation-probability nucleotide sequences. A later analysis calculated a clonal expansion index for each public chain from normalized within-repertoire ranks of inferred template counts. Generation probabilities in a later analysis came from a VDJ recombination model fitted to out-of-frame rearrangements, and those results were checked against IGoR. In a later analysis, hypergeometric tests were used to score TCR-TCR, TCR-HLA and TCR-CMV co-occurrence, with a repertoire-size bias correction applied to TCR pairs. To estimate false discovery rates, a later analysis permuted the HLA or CMV assignments 20 times. In a later analysis, co-occurring TCRs were grouped using DBSCAN, with TCRdist sequence similarity added in when clustering inside HLA-allele-positive subsets. Repertoires with fewer than 30,000 or more than 120,000 public chains were left out of co-occurrence clustering, as were about 5 repertoires with anomalous nucleotide sharing. The table was pulled from immuneACCESS by TCRdb, which kept in-frame rearrangements only. Such tables lose some clones; where checked, under half of the loss comes from unresolved V genes, and the rest has no known cause. V and J calls and clone size are as listed in that table; D and trimming were resolved from the DNA. Within this sample are 100,000 to 150,000 clones, with around 77% of them counted one time only. Of the sample, roughly 13% is held by the ten largest clones.

Sequencing was performed on PBMCs. The TCR originated in a woman in her forties in good health and CMV-seropositive. In this chain, TRBV2 is recombined with TRBJ2-7; a tentative D match to TRBD1 spans 5 bases. The sequenced DNA: TGTGCCAGCACCCGCCAGGGCCCCTACGAGCAGTACTTC. It specifies CASTRQGPYEQYF.